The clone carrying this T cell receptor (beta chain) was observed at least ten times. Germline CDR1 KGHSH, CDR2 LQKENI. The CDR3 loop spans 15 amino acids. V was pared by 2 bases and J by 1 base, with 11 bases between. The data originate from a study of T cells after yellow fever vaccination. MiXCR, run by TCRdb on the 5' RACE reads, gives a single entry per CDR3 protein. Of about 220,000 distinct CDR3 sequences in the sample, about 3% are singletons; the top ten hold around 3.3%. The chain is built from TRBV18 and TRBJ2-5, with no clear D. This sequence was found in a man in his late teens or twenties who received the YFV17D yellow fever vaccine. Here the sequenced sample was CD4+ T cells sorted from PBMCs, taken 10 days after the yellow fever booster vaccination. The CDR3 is CASSPGGWRQETQYF. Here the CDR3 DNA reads TGTGCCAGCTCACCAGGTGGATGGCGCCAAGAGACCCAGTACTTC.